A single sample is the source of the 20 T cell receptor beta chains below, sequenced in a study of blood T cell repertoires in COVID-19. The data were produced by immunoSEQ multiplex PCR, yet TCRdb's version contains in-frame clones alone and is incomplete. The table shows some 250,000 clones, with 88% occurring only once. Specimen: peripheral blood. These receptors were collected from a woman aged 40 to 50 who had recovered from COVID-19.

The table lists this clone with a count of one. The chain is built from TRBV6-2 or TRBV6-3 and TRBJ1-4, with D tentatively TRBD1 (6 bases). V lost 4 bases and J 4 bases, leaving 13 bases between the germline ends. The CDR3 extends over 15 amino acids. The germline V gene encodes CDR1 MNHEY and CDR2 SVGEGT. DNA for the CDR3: TGTGCCAGCAGTTCCCAGGGGTCGGGTAATGAAAAACTGTTTTTT. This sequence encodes CASSSQGSGNEKLFF.

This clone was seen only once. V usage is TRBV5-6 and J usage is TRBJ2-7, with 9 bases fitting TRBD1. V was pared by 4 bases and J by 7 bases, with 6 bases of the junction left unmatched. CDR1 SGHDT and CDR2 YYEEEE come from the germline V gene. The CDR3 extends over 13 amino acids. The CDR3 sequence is CASSLDRGWEQYV. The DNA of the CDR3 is TGTGCCAGCAGCCTGGACAGGGGTTGGGAGCAGTACGTC.

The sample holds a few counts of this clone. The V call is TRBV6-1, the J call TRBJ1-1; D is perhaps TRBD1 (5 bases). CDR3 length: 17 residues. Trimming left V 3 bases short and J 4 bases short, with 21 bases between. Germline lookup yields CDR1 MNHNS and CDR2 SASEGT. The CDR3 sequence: CASSEAGVGGSSTEAFF. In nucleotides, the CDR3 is TGTGCCAGCAGTGAGGCCGGGGTCGGGGGATCGAGCACTGAAGCTTTCTTT.

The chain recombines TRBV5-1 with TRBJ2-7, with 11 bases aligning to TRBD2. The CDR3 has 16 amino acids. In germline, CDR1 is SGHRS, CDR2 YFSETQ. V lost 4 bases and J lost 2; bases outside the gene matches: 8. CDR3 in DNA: TGCGCCAGCAGCCTAACACTAGCGGGAGCCCCCTACGAGCAGTACTTC. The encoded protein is CASSLTLAGAPYEQYF.

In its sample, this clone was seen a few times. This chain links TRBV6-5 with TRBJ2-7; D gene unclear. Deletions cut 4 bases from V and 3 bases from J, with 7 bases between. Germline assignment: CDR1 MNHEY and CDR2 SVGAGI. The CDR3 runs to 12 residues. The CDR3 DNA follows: TGTGCCAGCAGTTCCTTTGTCTACGAGCAGTACTTC. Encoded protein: CASSSFVYEQYF.

In DNA form, the CDR3 reads TGTGCCAGCAGTTTTACGCGCGGAGAAAAACTGTTTTTT. This encodes CASSFTRGEKLFF. The chain couples TRBV12-3 or TRBV12-4 to TRBJ1-4; no definite D call. Trimming cost V 3 bases and J 8 bases, with 10 bases left between them. The CDR3 runs to 13 residues.

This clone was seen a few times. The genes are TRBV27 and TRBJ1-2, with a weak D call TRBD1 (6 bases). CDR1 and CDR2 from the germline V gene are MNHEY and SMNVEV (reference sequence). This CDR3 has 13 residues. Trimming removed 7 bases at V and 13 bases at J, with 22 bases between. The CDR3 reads CASTAGQPLWGTF. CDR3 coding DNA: TGTGCCAGCACCGCCGGACAGCCACTATGGGGCACCTTC.

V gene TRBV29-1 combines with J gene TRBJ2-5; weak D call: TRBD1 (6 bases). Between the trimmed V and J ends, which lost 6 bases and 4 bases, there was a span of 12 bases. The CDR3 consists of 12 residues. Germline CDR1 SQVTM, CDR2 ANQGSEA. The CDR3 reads CSVGALPETQYF. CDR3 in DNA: TGCAGCGTGGGGGCTCTACCAGAGACCCAGTACTTC.

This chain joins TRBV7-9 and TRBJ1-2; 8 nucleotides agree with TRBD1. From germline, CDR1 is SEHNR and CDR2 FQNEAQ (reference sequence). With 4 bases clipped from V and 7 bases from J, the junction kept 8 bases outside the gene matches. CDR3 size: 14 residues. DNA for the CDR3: TGTGCCAGCAGCTACGGACAGGGTGCGGGTGGCTACACCTTC. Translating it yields CASSYGQGAGGYTF.

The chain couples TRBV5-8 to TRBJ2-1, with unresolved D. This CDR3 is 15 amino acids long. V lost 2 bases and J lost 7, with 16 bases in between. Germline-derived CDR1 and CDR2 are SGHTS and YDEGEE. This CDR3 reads CASSFSRVSRNEQFF. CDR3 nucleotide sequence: TGTGCCAGCAGCTTCTCCCGGGTCTCGCGAAATGAGCAGTTCTTC.

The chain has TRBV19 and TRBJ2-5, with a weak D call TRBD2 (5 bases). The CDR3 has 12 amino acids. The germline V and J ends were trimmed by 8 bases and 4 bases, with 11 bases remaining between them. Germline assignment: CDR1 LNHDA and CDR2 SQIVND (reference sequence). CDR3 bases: TGTGCCAGTTCCCGGGGATCAGAGACCCAGTACTTC. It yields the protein CASSRGSETQYF.

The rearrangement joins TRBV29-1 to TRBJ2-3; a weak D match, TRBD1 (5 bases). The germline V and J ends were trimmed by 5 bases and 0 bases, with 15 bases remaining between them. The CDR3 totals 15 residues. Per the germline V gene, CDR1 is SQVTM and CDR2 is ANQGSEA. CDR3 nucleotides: TGCAGCGTTAGGCAGGGAACCACTAGCACAGATACGCAGTATTTT. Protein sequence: CSVRQGTTSTDTQYF.

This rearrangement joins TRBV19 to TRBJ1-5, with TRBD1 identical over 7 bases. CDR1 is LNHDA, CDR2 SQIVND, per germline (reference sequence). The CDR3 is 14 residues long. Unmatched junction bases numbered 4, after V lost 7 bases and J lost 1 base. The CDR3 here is CASTPQGSNQPQHF. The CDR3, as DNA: TGTGCCAGTACCCCACAGGGGAGCAATCAGCCCCAGCATTTT.

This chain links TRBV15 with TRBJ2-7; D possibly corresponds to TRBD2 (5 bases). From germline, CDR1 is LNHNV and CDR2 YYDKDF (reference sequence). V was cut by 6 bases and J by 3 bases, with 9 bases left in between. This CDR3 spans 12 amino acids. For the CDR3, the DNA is TGTGCCACCAGGGCCAGCGGCTACGAGCAGTACTTC. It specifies CATRASGYEQYF.

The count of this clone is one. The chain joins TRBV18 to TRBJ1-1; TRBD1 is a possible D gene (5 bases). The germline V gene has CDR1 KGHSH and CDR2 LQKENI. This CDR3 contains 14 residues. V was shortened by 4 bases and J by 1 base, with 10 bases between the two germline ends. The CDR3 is CASSLGLRNTEAFF. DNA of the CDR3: TGTGCCAGCTCACTGGGACTTCGGAACACTGAAGCTTTCTTT.

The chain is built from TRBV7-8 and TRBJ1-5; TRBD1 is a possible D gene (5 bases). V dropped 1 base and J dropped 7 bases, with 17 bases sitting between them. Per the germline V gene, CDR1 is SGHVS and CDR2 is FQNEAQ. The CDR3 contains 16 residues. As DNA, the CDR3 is TGTGCCAGCAGCTTAGAGGGCCAGGGTTTGGGACAGCCCCAGCATTTT. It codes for CASSLEGQGLGQPQHF.

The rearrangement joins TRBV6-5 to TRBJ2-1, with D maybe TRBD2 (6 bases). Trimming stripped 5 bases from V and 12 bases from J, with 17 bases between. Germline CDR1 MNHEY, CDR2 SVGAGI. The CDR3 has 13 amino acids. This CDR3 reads CASSRIAAPGQFF. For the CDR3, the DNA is TGTGCCAGCAGTAGAATAGCGGCACCAGGGCAGTTCTTC.

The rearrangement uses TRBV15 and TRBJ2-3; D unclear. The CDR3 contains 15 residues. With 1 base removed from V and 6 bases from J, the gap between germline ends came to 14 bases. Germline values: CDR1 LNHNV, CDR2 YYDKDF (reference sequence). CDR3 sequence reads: CATSRGIPGQDTQYF. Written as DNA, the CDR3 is TGTGCCACCAGCAGAGGGATCCCAGGTCAGGATACGCAGTATTTT.

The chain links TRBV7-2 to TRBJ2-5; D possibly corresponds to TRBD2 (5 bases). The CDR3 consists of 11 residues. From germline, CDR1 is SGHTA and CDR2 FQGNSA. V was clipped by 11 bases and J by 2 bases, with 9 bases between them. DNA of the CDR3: TGTGCCTTAGGAGGTCAAGAGACCCAGTACTTC. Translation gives CALGGQETQYF.

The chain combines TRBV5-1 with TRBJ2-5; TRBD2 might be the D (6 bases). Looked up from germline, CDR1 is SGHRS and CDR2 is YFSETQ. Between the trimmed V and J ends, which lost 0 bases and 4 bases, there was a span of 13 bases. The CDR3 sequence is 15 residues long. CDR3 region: CASSLAAGRVETQYF. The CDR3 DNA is TGCGCCAGCAGCTTGGCGGCGGGACGCGTAGAGACCCAGTACTTC.